The present TCR beta chain was sequenced within a study of ipilimumab plus nivolumab after autologous stem cell transplantation. For the study at large: Typical patient got a handful of ipilimumab doses and seven to nine nivolumab doses (median).

Germline V lookup: CDR1 MNHEY, CDR2 SVGAGI. V shed 6 bases and J shed 1 base, with 6 bases lying between them. The CDR3 is 12 amino acids. Checkpoint therapy with ipilimumab 1 mg/kg began 14 to 28 days after transplant. Libraries were prepared by immunoSEQ multiplex PCR; TCRdb keeps only in-frame clonotypes and omits some of them. The sample holds some 3,100 clones; roughly 84% are singletons and the top ten take over 10%. J is TRBJ1-2 and V is TRBV6-5, with D possibly being TRBD1 (5 bases). This TCR was recovered from a male donor with multiple myeloma. The sample in question was PBMCs, obtained in a trial of ipilimumab plus nivolumab as post-transplant consolidation. The CDR3 coding sequence is TGTGCCAGCAGGGACATTAACTATGGCTACACCTTC. Encoded protein: CASRDINYGYTF.